The 9 T cell receptor beta chains reported below all come from one sample, sequenced in a study of regulatory T cells in long-lasting Graves disease. Sequencing libraries for TCR beta were prepared with iRepertoire HTBI primers and Arm-PCR of CDR3 regions. In TCRdb, the multiplex PCR reads were re-called with MiXCR into one record per CDR3 protein. The sample contains 240,000 or so distinct CDR3 sequences, around 20% of which appear only once. The time point here: newly diagnosed GD, antithyroid drugs for less than 3 months. TCR sequences were obtained from RNA taken from PBMCs. Material: peripheral blood mononuclear cells (PBMCs), obtained at new diagnosis, from a patient treated with antithyroid drugs. These receptors originate from a female donor with Graves disease.

This clonotype was seen many times. This chain connects TRBV28 to TRBJ1-5; no reliable D call. The CDR3 is made up of 13 amino acids. Germline V CDR1 and CDR2: MDHEN, SYDVKM. V gave up 6 bases and J gave up 2 bases, with 8 bases separating them. CDR3 coding DNA: TGTGCCAGCAGGGTGTCGGGCAATCAGCCCCAGCATTTT. This sequence encodes CASRVSGNQPQHF.

The chain recombines TRBV5-1 with TRBJ1-6; weak D call: TRBD1 (6 bases). V lost 4 bases and J lost 6, with 8 bases in between. CDR1 and CDR2 (germline): SGHRS, YFSETQ. There are 13 residues in the CDR3. CDR3 nucleotide sequence: TGCGCCAGCAGCCGGACAGTTAATTCACCCCTCCACTTT. It yields the protein CASSRTVNSPLHF.

This clonotype was seen many times. The gene calls are TRBV28 and TRBJ2-7, with 9 bases that match TRBD1. This CDR3 region has 16 residues. CDR1 and CDR2 (germline): MDHEN, SYDVKM. V was pared by 6 bases and J by 9 bases, with 18 bases of the junction left unmatched. CDR3 bases: TGTGCCAGCAGCGCTGCGGTTGGGGACAGGGCTCTCGGGCAGTACTTC. Translated, it gives CASSAAVGDRALGQYF.

The V and J genes are TRBV15 and TRBJ2-5, with unresolved D. Germline V gene data show CDR1 as LNHNV and CDR2 as YYDKDF (reference sequence). This CDR3 is 14 amino acids long. V was clipped by 0 bases and J by 1 base, with 6 bases between them. As DNA, the CDR3 is TGTGCCACCAGCAGAGAATACAGCCAAGAGACCCAGTACTTC. Amino acids: CATSREYSQETQYF.

The J gene is TRBJ2-7, the V gene TRBV20-1, with 8 bases aligning to TRBD1. The CDR3 has 16 residues. Germline V gene data show CDR1 as DFQATT and CDR2 as SNEGSKA (reference sequence). Trimming took 2 bases from V and 0 from J; bases not matched to a gene: 9. The CDR3 reads CSARPPQGANSYEQYF. The CDR3 region has the DNA TGCAGTGCTAGACCCCCCCAGGGGGCAAACTCCTACGAGCAGTACTTC.

This clonotype has only one observation. It may be a read error: a sequence one base away is much more abundant. This sequence joins TRBV9 and TRBJ2-1; maybe TRBD2 (5 bases). The germline V gene has CDR1 SGDLS and CDR2 YYNGEE. This CDR3 is 15 amino acids long. CDR3 bases: TGTGCCAGCAGCGTAGGCGGGCGGAGCGACAATGAGCGGTTCTTC. This sequence encodes CASSVGGRSDNERFF.

Points on this clonotype: A read error likely explains this, since a far larger clone differs by one base. The J gene is TRBJ2-2, the V gene TRBV11-2, with TRBD1 matching over 7 bases. Germline V gives CDR1 SGHAT, CDR2 FQNNGV. After removal of 5 bases from V and 6 bases from J, the junction contained 6 bases not matched to a gene. CDR3 size: 14 residues. CDR3 residues: CASSRDRYAGELFF. CDR3 in DNA: TGTGCCAGCAGCCGGGACAGATACGCCGGGGAGCTGTTTTTT. The full variable domain, with the rest looked up from reference TRBV11-2 and TRBJ2-2, is EAGVAQSPRYKIIEKRQSVAFWCNPISGHATLYWYQQILGQGPKLLIQFQNNGVVDDSQLPKDRFSAERLKGVDSTLKIQPAKLEDSAVYLCASSRDRYAGELFFGEGSRLTVL.

This clonotype was detected many times. The gene calls are TRBV10-2 and TRBJ2-6; D call uncertain. Germline V CDR1 and CDR2: WSHSY, SAAADI. V was trimmed by 0 bases and J by 2 bases, leaving 5 bases between them. The CDR3 sequence is 15 residues long. CDR3 residues: CASSESRTGANVLTF. CDR3 bases: TGCGCCAGCAGTGAGTCCCGGACTGGGGCCAACGTCCTGACTTTC.

This clonotype was recorded many times. The chain recombines TRBV6-2 or TRBV6-3 with TRBJ2-1, with 11 bases fitting TRBD2. The length of the CDR3 is 18 residues. Germline CDR1 and CDR2: MNHEY and SVGEGT. V lost 0 bases, J lost 8 bases, and 12 bases stayed unmatched. The CDR3 DNA is TGTGCCAGCAGTTACTCGAAAGGCATGGCTAGCGGGAGGTATGAGCAGTTCTTC. It translates to CASSYSKGMASGRYEQFF.